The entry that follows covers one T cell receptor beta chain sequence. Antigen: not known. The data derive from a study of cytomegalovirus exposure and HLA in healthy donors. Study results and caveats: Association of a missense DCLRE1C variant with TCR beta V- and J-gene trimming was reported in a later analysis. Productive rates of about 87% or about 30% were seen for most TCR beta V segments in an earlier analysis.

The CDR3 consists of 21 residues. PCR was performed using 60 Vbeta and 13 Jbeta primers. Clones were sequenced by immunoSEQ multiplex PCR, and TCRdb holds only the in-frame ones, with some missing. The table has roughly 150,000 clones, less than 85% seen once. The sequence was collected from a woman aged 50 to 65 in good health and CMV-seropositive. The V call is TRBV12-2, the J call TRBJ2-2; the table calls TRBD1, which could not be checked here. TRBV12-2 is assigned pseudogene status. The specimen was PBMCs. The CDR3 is CASRLAIFRPTGKEKTGELFF. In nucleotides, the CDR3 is TGTGCAAGTCGCTTAGCGATTTTCAGACCGACAGGGAAAGAAAAAACCGGGGAGCTGTTTTTT.